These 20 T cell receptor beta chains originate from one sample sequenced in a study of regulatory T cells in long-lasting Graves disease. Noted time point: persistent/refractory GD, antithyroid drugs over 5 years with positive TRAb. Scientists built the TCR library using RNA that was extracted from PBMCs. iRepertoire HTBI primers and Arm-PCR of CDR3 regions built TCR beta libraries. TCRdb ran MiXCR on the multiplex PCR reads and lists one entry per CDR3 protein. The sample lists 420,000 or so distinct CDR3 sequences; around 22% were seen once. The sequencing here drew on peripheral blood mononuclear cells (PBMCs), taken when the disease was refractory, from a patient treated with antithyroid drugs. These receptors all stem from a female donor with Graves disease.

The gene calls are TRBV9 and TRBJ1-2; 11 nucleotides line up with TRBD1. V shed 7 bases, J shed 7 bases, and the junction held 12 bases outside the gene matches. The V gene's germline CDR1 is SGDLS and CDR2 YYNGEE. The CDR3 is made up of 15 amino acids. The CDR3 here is CASRPGQGALGGYTF. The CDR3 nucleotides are TGTGCCAGCCGCCCCGGACAGGGGGCTTTGGGTGGCTACACCTTC. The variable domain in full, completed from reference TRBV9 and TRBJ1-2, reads DSGVTQTPKHLITATGQRVTLRCSPRSGDLSVYWYQQSLDQGLQFLIQYYNGEERAKGNILERFSAQQFPDLHSELNLSSLELGDSALYFCASRPGQGALGGYTFGSGTRLTVV.

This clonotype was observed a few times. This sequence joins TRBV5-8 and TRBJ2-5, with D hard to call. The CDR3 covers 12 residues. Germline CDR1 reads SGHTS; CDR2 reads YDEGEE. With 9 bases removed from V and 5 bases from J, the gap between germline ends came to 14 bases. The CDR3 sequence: CATNERVETQYF. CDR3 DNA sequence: TGTGCCACCAACGAAAGGGTGGAGACCCAGTACTTC.

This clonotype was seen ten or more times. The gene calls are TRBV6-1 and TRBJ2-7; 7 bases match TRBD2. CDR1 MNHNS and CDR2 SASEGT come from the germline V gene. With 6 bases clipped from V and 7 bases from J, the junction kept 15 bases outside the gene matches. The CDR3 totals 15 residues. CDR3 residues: CASSLQAGRPREQYF. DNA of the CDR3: TGTGCCAGCAGCCTACAAGCGGGGCGACCTAGGGAGCAGTACTTC.

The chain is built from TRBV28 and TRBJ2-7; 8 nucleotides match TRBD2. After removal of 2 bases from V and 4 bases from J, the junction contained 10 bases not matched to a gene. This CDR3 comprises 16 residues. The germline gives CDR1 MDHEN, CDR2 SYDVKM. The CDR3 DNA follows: TGTGCCAGCAGTTTAGCGGGAGGCCAGCGGAAGTACGAGCAGTACTTC. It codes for CASSLAGGQRKYEQYF.

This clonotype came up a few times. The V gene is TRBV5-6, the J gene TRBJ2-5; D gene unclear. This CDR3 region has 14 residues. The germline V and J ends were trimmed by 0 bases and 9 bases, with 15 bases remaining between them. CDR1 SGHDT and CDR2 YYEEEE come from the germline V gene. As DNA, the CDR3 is TGTGCCAGCAGCTTGGGTCCCCGGGTGGCGGCCCAGTACTTC. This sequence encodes CASSLGPRVAAQYF.

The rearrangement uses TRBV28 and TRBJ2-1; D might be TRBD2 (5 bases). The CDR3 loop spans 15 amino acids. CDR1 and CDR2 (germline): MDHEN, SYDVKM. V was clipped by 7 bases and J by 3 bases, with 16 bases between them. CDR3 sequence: CASKGRGNVYNEQFF. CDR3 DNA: TGTGCCAGCAAGGGCAGAGGGAATGTCTACAATGAGCAGTTCTTC.

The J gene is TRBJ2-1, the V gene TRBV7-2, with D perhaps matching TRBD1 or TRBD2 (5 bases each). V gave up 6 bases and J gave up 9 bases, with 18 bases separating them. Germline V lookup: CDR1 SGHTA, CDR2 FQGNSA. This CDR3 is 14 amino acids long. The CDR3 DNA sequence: TGTGCCAGCAGTTCACCGAGAGGGGTGGTTGAGCAGTTCTTC. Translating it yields CASSSPRGVVEQFF.

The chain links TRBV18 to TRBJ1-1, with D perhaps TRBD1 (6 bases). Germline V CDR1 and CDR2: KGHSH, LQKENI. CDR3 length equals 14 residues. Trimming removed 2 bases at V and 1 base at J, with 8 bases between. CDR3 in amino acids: CASSPVGANTEAFF. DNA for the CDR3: TGTGCCAGCTCACCAGTGGGGGCGAACACTGAAGCTTTCTTT.

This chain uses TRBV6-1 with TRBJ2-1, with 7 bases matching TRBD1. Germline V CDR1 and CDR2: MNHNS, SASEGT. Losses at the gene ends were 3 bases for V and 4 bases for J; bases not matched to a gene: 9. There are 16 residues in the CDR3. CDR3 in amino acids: CASSDRADRNYNEQFF. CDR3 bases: TGTGCCAGCAGTGACCGGGCGGACAGGAATTACAATGAGCAGTTCTTC.

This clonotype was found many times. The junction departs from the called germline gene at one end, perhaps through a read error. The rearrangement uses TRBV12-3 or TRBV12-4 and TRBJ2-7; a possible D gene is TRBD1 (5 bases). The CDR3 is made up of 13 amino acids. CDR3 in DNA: TGTGCCAGCGCCACAGGCTCCTCCAACGAGCAGTACTTC. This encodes CASATGSSNEQYF.

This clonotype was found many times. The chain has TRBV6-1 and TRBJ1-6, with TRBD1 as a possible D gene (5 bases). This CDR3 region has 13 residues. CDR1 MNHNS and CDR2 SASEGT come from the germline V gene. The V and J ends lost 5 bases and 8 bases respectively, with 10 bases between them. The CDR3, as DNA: TGTGCCAGCAGTCGACAGATCCATTCACCCCTCCACTTT. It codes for CASSRQIHSPLHF.

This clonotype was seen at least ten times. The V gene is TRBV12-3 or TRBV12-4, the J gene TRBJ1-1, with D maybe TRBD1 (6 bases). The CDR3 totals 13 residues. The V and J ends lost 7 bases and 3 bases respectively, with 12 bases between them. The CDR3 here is CASTLGGHTEAFF. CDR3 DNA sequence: TGTGCCAGCACCTTAGGGGGGCACACTGAAGCTTTCTTT.

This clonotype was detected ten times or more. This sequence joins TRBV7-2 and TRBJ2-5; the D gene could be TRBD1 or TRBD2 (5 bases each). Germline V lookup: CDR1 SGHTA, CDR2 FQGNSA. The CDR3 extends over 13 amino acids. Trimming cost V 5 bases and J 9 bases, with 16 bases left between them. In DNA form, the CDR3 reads TGTGCCAGCAGCCCAGAGGGGCAAGTGGCCCAGTACTTC. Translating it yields CASSPEGQVAQYF.

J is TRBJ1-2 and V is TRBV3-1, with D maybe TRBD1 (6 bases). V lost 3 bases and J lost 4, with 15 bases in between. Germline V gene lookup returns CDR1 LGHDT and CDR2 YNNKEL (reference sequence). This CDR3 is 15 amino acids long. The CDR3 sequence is CASSQRWAGAYGYTF. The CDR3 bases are TGTGCCAGCAGCCAGCGATGGGCAGGGGCCTATGGCTACACCTTC. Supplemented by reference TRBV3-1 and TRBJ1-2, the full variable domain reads DTAVSQTPKYLVTQMGNDKSIKCEQNLGHDTMYWYKQDSKKFLKIMFSYNNKELIINETVPNRFSPKSPDKAHLNLHINSLELGDSAVYFCASSQRWAGAYGYTFGSGTRLTVV.

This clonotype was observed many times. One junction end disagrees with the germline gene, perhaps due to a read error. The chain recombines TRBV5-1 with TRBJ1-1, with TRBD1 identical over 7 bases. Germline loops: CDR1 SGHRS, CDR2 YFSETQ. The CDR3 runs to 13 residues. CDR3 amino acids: CASRGVLNTEAFF. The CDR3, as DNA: TGTGCCAGCAGGGGGGTTCTGAACACTGAAGCTTTCTTT. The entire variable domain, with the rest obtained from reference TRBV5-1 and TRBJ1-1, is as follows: KAGVTQTPRYLIKTRGQQVTLSCSPISGHRSVSWYQQTPGQGLQFLFEYFSETQRNKGNFPGRFSGRQFSNSRSEMNVSTLELGDSALYLCASRGVLNTEAFFGQGTRLTVV.

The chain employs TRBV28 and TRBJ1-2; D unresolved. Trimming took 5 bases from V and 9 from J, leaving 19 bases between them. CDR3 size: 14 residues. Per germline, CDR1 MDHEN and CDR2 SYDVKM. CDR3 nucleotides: TGTGCCAGCAGTACATTGAATCGCGTAGCGCGCTACACCTTC. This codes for CASSTLNRVARYTF.

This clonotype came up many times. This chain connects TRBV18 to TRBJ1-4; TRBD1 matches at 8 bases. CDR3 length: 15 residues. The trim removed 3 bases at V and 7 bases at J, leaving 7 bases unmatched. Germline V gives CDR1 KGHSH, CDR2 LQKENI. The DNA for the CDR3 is TGTGCCAGCTCACCTCGCGACAGGGGAGTTGAAAAACTGTTTTTT. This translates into CASSPRDRGVEKLFF.

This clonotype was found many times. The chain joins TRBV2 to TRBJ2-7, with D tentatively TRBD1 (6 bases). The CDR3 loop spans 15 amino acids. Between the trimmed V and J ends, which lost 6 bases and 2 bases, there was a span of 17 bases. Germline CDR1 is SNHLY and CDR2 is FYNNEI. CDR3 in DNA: TGTGCCAGCAGAGACACAGGGTTTTGGACCTACGAGCAGTACTTC. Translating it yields CASRDTGFWTYEQYF.

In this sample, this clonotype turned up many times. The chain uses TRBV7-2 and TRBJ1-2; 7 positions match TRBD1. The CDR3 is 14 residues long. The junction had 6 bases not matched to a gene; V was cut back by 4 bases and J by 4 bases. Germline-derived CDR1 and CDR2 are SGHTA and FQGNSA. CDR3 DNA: TGTGCCAGCAGCTCTCCGGGACAGCCCTATGGCTACACCTTC. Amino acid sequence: CASSSPGQPYGYTF.

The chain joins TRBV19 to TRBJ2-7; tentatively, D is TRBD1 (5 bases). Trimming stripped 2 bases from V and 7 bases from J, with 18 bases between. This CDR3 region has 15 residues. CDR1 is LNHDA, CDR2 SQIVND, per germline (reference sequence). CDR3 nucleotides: TGTGCCAGTAGTATAAGGCAGGGATCCCTACGAGAGCAGTACTTC. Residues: CASSIRQGSLREQYF. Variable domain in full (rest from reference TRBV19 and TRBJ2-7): DGGITQSPKYLFRKEGQNVTLSCEQNLNHDAMYWYRQDPGQGLRLIYYSQIVNDFQKGDIAEGYSVSREKKESFPLTVTSAQKNPTAFYLCASSIRQGSLREQYFGPGTRLTVT.